At least ten counts were recorded for the clone carrying this TCR beta chain. One end of the junction does not line up with germline, which may come from a read error. Template material for amplifying TCR beta CDR3 regions consisted of RNA transcripts. HTBI primers drove first-round RT-PCR of the TCR CDR3. Each CDR3 protein is one row after TCRdb ran MiXCR on the multiplex PCR reads. This repertoire shows 50,000 to 60,000 distinct CDR3 sequences, 48% found once; its top ten account for 8% to 10%. The data belong to a study of T cells in Graves' hyperthyroidism and ophthalmopathy. Study-wide background: The blood sample was taken at first diagnosis, before treatment began.

Reasons for excluding patients were uncontrolled infection, other autoimmune disease, pregnancy or lactation. Clinical symptoms, serum thyroxine, TRAb, thyroid ultrasound and orbital computed tomography established diagnosis. This CDR3 comprises 16 residues. Germline V CDR1 and CDR2: MNHNS, SASEGT. Material for sequencing was blood. This clonotype was sampled from a woman aged 50 to 65 with Graves' ophthalmopathy. The genes are TRBV6-1 and TRBJ2-3, with 10 bases identical to TRBD2. CDR3 nucleotides: TGTGCCAGCAGTGTTCAACTAGCGGGGACCACAGATACGCTGTATTTT. Residues: CASSVQLAGTTDTLYF.